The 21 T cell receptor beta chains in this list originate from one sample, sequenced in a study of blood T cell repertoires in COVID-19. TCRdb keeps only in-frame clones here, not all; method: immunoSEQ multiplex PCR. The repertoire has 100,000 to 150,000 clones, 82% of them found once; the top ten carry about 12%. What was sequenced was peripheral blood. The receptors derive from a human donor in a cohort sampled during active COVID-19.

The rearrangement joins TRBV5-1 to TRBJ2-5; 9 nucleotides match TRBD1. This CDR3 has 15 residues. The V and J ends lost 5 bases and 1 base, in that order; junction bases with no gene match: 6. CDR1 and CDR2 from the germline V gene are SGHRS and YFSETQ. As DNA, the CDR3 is TGCGCCAGCAGTGGGACAGGGATTACCCAAGAGACCCAGTACTTC. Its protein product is CASSGTGITQETQYF. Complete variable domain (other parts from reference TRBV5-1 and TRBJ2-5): KAGVTQTPRYLIKTRGQQVTLSCSPISGHRSVSWYQQTPGQGLQFLFEYFSETQRNKGNFPGRFSGRQFSNSRSEMNVSTLELGDSALYLCASSGTGITQETQYFGPGTRLLVL.

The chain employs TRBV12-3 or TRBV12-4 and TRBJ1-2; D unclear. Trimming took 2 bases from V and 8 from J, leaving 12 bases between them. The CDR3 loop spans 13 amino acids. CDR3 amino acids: CASSLSRLAGYTF. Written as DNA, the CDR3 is TGTGCCAGCAGTTTAAGCAGGCTAGCCGGCTACACCTTC.

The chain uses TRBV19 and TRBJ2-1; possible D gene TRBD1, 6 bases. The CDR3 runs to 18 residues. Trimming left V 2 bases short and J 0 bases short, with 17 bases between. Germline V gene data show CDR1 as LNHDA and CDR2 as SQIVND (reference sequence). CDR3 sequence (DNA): TGTGCCAGTAGTATAAGATCAGGGGCCCTAAACTCCTACAATGAGCAGTTCTTC. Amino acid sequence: CASSIRSGALNSYNEQFF.

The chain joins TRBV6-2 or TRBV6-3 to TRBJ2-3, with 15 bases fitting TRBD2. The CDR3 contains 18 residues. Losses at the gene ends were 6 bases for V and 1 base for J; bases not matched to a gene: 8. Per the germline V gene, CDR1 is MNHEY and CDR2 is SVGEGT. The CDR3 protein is CASSLLGTSGGRTDTQYF. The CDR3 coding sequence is TGTGCCAGCAGCCTACTTGGGACTAGCGGGGGGCGCACAGATACGCAGTATTTT.

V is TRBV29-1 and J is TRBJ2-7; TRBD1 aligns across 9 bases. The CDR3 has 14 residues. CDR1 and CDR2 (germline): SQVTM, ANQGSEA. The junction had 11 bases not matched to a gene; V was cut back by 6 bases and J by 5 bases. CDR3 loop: CSVALGTGINEQYF. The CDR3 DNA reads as TGCAGCGTCGCCTTAGGGACAGGGATAAACGAGCAGTACTTC.

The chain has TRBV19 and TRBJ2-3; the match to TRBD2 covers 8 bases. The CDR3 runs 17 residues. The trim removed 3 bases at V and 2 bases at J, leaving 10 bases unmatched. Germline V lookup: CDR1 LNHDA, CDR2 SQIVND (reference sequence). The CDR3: CASSMSGGSGVTDTQYF. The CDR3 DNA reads TGTGCCAGTAGTATGAGCGGCGGTAGCGGGGTCACAGATACGCAGTATTTT.

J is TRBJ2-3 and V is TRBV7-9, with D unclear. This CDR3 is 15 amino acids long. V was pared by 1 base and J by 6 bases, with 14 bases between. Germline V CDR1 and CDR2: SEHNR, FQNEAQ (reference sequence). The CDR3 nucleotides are TGTGCCAGCAGCTTAGATCCGGCCGCGGTTGATACGCAGTATTTT. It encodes CASSLDPAAVDTQYF.

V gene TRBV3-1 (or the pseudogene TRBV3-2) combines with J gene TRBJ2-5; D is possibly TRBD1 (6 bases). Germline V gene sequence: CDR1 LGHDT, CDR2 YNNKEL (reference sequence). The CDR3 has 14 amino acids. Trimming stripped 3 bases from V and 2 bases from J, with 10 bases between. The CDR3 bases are TGTGCCAGCAGCCACGCAGGGGTACAAGAGACCCAGTACTTC. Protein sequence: CASSHAGVQETQYF.

The chain's CDR3 is CASSLPGTGAYNEQFF. The CDR3 DNA is TGTGCCAGCAGCTTACCCGGGACAGGGGCCTACAATGAGCAGTTCTTC. This rearrangement joins TRBV7-9 to TRBJ2-1; 10 bases align to TRBD1. Per germline, CDR1 SEHNR and CDR2 FQNEAQ (reference sequence). The junction had 3 bases not matched to a gene; V was cut back by 2 bases and J by 2 bases. The CDR3 loop spans 16 amino acids.

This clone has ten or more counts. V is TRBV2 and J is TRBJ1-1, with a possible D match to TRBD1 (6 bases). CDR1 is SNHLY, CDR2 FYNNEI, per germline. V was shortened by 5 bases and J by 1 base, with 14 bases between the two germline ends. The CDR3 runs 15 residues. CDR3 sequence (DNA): TGTGCCAGCAGTCTCAACAGGGCCCCGAACACTGAAGCTTTCTTT. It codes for CASSLNRAPNTEAFF.

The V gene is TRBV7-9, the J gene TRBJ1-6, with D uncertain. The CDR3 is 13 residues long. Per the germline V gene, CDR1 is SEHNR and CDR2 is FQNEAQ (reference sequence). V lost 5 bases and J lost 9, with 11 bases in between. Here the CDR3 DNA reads TGTGCCAGCAGCGTGGGCATGGGTTCACCCCTCCACTTT. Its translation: CASSVGMGSPLHF.

CDR3 nucleotides: TGTGCCAGCTCACCAGGGACAGGGCCAGGAAACACCATATATTTT. The encoded protein is CASSPGTGPGNTIYF. The genes are TRBV18 and TRBJ1-3; 9 bases fit TRBD1. Germline V gives CDR1 KGHSH, CDR2 LQKENI. The CDR3 is 15 amino acids. J gave up 4 bases and V 2 bases, and 3 bases lay outside the gene matches.

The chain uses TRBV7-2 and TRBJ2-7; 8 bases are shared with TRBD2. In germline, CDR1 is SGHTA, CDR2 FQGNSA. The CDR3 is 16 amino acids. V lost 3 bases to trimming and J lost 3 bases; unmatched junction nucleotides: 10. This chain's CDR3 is CASSFGLPAGVYEQYF. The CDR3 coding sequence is TGTGCCAGCAGCTTCGGTCTGCCAGCGGGGGTCTACGAGCAGTACTTC. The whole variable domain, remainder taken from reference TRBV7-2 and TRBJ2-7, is GAGVSQSPSNKVTEKGKDVELRCDPISGHTALYWYRQSLGQGLEFLIYFQGNSAPDKSGLPSDRFSAERTGGSVSTLTIQRTQQEDSAVYLCASSFGLPAGVYEQYFGPGTRLTVT.

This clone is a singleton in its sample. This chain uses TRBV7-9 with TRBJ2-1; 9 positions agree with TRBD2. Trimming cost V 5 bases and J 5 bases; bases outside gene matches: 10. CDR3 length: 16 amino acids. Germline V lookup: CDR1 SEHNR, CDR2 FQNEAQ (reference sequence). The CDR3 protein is CASSPIPSGTDNEQFF. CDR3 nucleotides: TGTGCCAGCAGCCCAATTCCTAGCGGGACAGACAATGAGCAGTTCTTC. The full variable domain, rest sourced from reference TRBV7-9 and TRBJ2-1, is DTGVSQNPRHKITKRGQNVTFRCDPISEHNRLYWYRQTLGQGPEFLTYFQNEAQLEKSRLLSDRFSAERPKGSFSTLEIQRTEQGDSAMYLCASSPIPSGTDNEQFFGPGTRLTVL.

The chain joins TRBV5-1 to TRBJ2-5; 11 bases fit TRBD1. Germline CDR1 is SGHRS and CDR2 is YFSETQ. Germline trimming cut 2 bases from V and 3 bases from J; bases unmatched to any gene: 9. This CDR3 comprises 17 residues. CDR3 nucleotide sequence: TGCGCCAGCAGCTTAGGAATTGGACAGGGGGCAGAAGAGACCCAGTACTTC. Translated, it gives CASSLGIGQGAEETQYF.

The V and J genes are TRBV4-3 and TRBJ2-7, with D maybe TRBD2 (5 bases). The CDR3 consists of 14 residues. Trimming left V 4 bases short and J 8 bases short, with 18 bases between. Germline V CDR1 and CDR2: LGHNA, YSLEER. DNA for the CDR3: TGCGCCAGCAGCCCCTCCGACGAGGGAAAGAAGCAGTACTTC. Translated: CASSPSDEGKKQYF.

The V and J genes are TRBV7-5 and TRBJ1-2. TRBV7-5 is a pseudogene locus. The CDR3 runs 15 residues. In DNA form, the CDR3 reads TGTGCCAGAAGCTTAGCACGGGGGGGGATTCATGGCTACACCTTC. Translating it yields CARSLARGGIHGYTF.

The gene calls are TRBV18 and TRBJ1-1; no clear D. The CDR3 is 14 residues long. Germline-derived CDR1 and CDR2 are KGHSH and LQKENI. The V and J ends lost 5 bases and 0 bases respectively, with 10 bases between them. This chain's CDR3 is CASSKEVMNTEAFF. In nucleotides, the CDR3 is TGTGCCAGCTCAAAAGAGGTTATGAACACTGAAGCTTTCTTT.

The CDR3 reads CASSPGRGELFF. CDR3 DNA sequence: TGTGCCAGCAGCCCCGGGAGGGGGGAGCTGTTTTTT. The chain joins TRBV3-1 (or the pseudogene TRBV3-2) to TRBJ2-2; 7 bases are a match to TRBD2. Trimming cost V 4 bases and J 8 bases; bases outside gene matches: 1. Germline V lookup: CDR1 LGHDT, CDR2 YNNKEL (reference sequence). This CDR3 contains 12 residues.

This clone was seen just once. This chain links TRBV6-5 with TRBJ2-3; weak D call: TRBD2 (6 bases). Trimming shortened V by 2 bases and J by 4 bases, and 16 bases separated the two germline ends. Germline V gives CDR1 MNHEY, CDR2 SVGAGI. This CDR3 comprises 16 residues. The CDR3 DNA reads TGTGCCAGCAGTTACGGTGGCAGACCGGGGGCAGATACGCAGTATTTT. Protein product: CASSYGGRPGADTQYF.

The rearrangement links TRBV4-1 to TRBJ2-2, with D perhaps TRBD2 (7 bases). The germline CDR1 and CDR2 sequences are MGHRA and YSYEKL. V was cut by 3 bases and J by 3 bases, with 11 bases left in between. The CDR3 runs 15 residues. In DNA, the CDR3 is TGCGCCAGCAGCCATCGGGGGGCCGACACCGGGGAGCTGTTTTTT. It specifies CASSHRGADTGELFF.